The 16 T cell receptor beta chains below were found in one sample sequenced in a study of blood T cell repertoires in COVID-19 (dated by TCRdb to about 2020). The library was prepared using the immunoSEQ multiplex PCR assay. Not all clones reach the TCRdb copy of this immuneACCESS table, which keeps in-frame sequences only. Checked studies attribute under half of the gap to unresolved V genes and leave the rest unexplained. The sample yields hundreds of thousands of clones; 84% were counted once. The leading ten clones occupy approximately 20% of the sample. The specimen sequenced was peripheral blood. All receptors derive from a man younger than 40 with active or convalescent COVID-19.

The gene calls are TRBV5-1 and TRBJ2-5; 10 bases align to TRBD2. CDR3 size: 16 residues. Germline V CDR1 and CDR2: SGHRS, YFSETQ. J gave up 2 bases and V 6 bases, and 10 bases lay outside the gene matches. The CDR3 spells CASTLPTTSGQETQYF. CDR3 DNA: TGCGCCAGCACCCTCCCAACGACTAGCGGGCAAGAGACCCAGTACTTC.

The CDR3 DNA reads as TGCAGCGTGGAACCTCGGGGGGGGAACACTGAAGCTTTCTTT. This encodes CSVEPRGGNTEAFF. The rearrangement joins TRBV29-1 to TRBJ1-1; the D gene is possibly TRBD1 (5 bases). Trimming removed 6 bases from V and 1 base from J, with 15 bases in between. Germline V lookup: CDR1 SQVTM, CDR2 ANQGSEA. The CDR3 is 14 amino acids.

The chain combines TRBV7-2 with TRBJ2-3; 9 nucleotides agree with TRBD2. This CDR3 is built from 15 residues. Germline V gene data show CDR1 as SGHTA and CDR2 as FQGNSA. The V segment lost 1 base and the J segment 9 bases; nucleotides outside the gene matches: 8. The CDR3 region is CASSLESGGRGTQYF. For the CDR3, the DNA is TGTGCCAGCAGCTTAGAAAGCGGGGGGAGGGGGACGCAGTATTTT.

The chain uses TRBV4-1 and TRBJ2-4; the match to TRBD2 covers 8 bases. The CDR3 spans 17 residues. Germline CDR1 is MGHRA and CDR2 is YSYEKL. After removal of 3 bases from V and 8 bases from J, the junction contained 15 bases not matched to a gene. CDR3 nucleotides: TGCGCCAGCAGCCAGGAAAGCGGGGGAACGGCCCGGGACATTCAGTACTTC. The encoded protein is CASSQESGGTARDIQYF.

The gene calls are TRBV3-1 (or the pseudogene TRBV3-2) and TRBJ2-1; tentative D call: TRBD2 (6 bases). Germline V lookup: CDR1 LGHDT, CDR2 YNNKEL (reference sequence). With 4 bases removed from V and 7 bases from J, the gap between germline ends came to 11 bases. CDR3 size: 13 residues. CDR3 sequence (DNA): TGTGCCAGCAGCCTGACGGGGGTTAATGAGCAGTTCTTC. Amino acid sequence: CASSLTGVNEQFF.

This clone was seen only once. The DNA for the CDR3 is TGTGCCATCAGTGAGCCTGCCGGCCAGGGGCACGAGCAGTACTTC. Protein: CAISEPAGQGHEQYF. This chain uses TRBV10-3 with TRBJ2-7; D is perhaps TRBD1 (6 bases). The CDR3 consists of 15 residues. Trimming cost V 2 bases and J 5 bases, with 16 bases left between them. Germline CDR1 ENHRY, CDR2 SYGVKD.

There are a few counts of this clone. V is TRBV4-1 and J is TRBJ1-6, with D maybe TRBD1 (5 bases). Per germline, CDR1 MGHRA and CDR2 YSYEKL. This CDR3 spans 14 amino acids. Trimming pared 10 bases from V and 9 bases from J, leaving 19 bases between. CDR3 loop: CATHAGGLGSPLHF. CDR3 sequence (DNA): TGCGCCACCCACGCGGGGGGTCTAGGTTCACCCCTCCACTTT.

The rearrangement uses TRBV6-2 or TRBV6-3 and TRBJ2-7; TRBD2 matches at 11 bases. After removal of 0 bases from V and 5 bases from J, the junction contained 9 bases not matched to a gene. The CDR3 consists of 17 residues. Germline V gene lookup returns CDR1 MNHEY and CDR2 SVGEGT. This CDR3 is CASSYSARLAGKHEQYF. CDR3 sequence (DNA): TGTGCCAGCAGTTACTCCGCCAGACTAGCGGGGAAACACGAGCAGTACTTC.

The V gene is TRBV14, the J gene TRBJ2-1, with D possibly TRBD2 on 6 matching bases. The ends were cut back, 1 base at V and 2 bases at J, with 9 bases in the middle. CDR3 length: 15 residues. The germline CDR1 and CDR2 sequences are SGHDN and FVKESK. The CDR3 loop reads CASSQAAGTYNEQFF. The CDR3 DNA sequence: TGTGCCAGCAGCCAAGCGGCGGGGACCTACAATGAGCAGTTCTTC.

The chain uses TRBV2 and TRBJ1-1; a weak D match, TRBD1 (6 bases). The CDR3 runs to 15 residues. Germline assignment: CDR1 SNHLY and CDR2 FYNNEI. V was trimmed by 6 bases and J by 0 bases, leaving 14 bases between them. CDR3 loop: CASSRRQALNTEAFF. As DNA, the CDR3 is TGTGCCAGCAGCCGAAGACAGGCCCTGAACACTGAAGCTTTCTTT.

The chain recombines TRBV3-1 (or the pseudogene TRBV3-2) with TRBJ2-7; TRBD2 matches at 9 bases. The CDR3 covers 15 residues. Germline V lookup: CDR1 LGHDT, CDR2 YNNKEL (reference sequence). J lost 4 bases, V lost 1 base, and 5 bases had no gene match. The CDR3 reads CASSQGLAVGYEQYF. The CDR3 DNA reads TGTGCCAGCAGCCAAGGACTAGCGGTCGGTTACGAGCAGTACTTC.

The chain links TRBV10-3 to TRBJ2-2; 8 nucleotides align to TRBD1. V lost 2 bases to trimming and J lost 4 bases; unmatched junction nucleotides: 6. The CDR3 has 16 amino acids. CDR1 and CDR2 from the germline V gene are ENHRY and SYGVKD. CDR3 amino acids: CAISEGQGGSTGELFF. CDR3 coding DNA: TGTGCCATCAGTGAGGGACAGGGCGGTAGCACCGGGGAGCTGTTTTTT.

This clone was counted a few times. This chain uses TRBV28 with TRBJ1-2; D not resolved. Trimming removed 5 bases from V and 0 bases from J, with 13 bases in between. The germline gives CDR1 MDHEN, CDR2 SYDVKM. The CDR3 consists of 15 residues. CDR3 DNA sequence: TGTGCCAGCAGTAACCTCCAGGCAGCTAACTATGGCTACACCTTC. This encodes CASSNLQAANYGYTF.

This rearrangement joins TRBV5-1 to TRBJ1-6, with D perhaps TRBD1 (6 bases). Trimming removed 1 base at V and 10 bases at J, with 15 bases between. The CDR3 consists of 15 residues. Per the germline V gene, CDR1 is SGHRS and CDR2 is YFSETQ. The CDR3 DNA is TGCGCCAGCAGCTTGTCAGGGGCCGCACGGTCACCCCTCCACTTT. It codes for CASSLSGAARSPLHF.

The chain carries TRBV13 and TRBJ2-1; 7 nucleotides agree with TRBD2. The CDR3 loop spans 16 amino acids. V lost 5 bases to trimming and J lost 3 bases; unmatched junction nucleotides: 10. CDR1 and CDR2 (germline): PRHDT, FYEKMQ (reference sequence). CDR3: CASSPISGGFYNEQFF. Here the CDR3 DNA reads TGTGCCAGCAGCCCCATCTCGGGGGGATTCTACAATGAGCAGTTCTTC.

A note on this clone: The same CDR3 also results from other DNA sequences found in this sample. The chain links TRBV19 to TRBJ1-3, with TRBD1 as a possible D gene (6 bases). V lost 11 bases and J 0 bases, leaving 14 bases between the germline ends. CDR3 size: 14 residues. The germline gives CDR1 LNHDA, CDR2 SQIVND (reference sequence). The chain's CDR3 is CASTRGGSGNTIYF. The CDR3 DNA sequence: TGTGCCTCTACTAGAGGGGGCTCTGGAAACACCATATATTTT.